The clone carrying this TCR beta chain appeared a few times. CDR1 is SGDLS, CDR2 YYNGEE, per germline. CDR3 length equals 17 residues. With V trimmed by 0 bases and J by 0 bases, 8 bases remained unmatched. Healthy Caucasians provided all donations. Through template switching, a universal primer site was introduced, and the cDNA contained unique molecular identifiers. TCRdb called the 5' RACE reads again in MiXCR, with one record for every CDR3 protein. This repertoire shows about 520,000 distinct CDR3 sequences, 20% to 25% found once; its top ten account for around 0.91%. The sample comes from a study of identical twins. The data were also submitted as part of a second study, on T cells expressing NK-cell markers. This second report adds: In 6 or 7 donors, dominant NKG2C+ clonotypes were roughly 1.0-7.0% of CD8+ T cells. The study left the HCMV specificity of expanded NKG2C+ T cell clones unresolved.

This clonotype was obtained from a woman under 30 in good health. The rearrangement joins TRBV9 to TRBJ1-2, with 7 positions matching TRBD1. The source material was CD4+ T cells sorted from blood. CDR3 loop: CASSVGRGRGTNYGYTF. In DNA, the CDR3 is TGTGCCAGCAGCGTAGGACGTGGCAGGGGGACTAACTATGGCTACACCTTC.